The TCR beta chain under discussion was sequenced for a study of CD8+ T cells in alopecia areata (dated by TCRdb to 2016 to 2018). Study-wide context: The treated patients took part in an open-label pilot trial in which moderate-to-severe alopecia areata was treated with oral tofacitinib at 5 to 10 mg twice daily. Tofacitinib was administered for 6 to 18 months, and 6 months of follow-up off drug were then conducted to assess delayed response and recurrence. The SALT score, which quantifies the percentage of affected scalp surface area, was used to measure disease severity in treated patients. To study T cell clonal expansion in alopecia areata, the researchers applied high-throughput TCRbeta sequencing to both the C3H/HeJ mouse model and human patients. On the human side, TCRbeta sequencing was run on scalp tissue and on sorted CD4+ and CD8+ peripheral blood T cells from healthy controls and from alopecia areata patients with either patchy or totalis/universalis disease. Tofacitinib-treated patients had biopsies at baseline and at 4 and 24 weeks of treatment, with a later scalp biopsy in several patients. Scalp clonality was compared across normal scalp (n=4), patchy alopecia areata scalp (n=8), and alopecia totalis/universalis scalp (n=8). RNA was obtained with the PAXgene miRNA kit for fixed scalp, the miRNeasy kit for PBMCs, and the RNeasy kit for mouse skin. TCRbeta CDR3 regions were amplified by immunoSEQ multiplex PCR with 35 Vbeta forward and 13 Jbeta reverse primers. Here is what the overall study found, with its caveats: Shared TCR sequences between patients were less evident than in mice, which may be partly attributable to HLA diversity in the patient population. During tofacitinib treatment, many expanded lesional clones stuck around in both scalp and blood, and this persistence may partly explain why relapse happens after treatment is stopped. Compared with normal scalp, lesional scalp had higher clonality and more expanded CD8+ clones, particularly in alopecia totalis/universalis, a pattern that suggests antigenic drive. Tofacitinib significantly lowered scalp clonality and the number of expanded CD8+ clones among the top 100 scalp clones. Because the treated cohort was small and had only one nonresponder, larger studies are needed to examine links between baseline CD8+ expansion and response. Scalp TCR repertoire analysis is complicated because resident alphabeta T cells in normal human skin are also sequenced, whereas mouse skin is dominated by gammadelta T cells.

Explained via the paper, the treatment or condition label denotes: oral pan-JAK inhibitor, 5-10 mg twice daily. Lesional scalp punch biopsies and peripheral blood were obtained from alopecia areata patients. PBMCs were isolated by density centrifugation and stained for CD3, CD4 and CD8, after which CD4+ and CD8+ T cells were sorted on a FACSAria. The library was produced with the immunoSEQ multiplex PCR assay. RNA was extracted from all samples and reverse transcribed into cDNA as template for TCR sequencing. First-strand cDNA was synthesized using SuperScript III with a 2:1 mix of oligo-dT and random hexamers. A synthetic immune receptor repertoire was used to measure amplification bias, and any remaining bias was corrected computationally. The authors processed their data as follows. Raw reads were preprocessed for error removal, and CDR3 was defined according to IMGT conventions as running from the conserved cysteine to phenylalanine. Clonality was computed as 1 minus the Shannon entropy, with the entropy normalized by log2 of the number of productive unique TCRs. Whether each scalp clone was CD4 or CD8 was inferred by checking scalp TCRbeta sequences against the CD4 and CD8 repertoires from sorted blood. The table was pulled from immuneACCESS by TCRdb, which kept in-frame rearrangements only. Such tables lose some clones; where checked, under half of the loss comes from unresolved V genes, and the rest has no known cause. V, J and clone size reflect that table, while D and trimming were determined from the DNA. Counted in this sample were tens of thousands of clones; 70% to 80% of them appeared once. The leading ten clones occupy around a sixth of the sample.

Of note for this clone: Its antigen target is currently unknown. Per-base qualities were not stored, and no clone one base away is much larger.

CDR1 and CDR2 (GTSNPN, SVGIG) derive from the germline V gene (reference sequence). Between the V and J ends, shortened by 5 bases and 6 bases respectively, the junction contains 10 bases. Including cysteine and phenylalanine, the CDR3 has 11 amino acids. Only the CDR3 part of the read is kept: 33 bases, read in frame from the first base. The specimen comprised CD8+ T cells sorted from blood, sampled at week 44, from a patient treated with tofacitinib. The origin of this receptor is a human donor with alopecia areata. Here the chain combines TRBV30 and TRBJ1-1, with a weak D call of TRBD1 (6 bases match). The DNA sequence is as follows: TGTGCCTGGCAACAGGGCTCTGAAGCTTTCTTT. Its amino acids are CAWQQGSEAFF.